A selection of T cell receptor beta chains follows, all from one sample in a study of T cell repertoires in cytomegalovirus infection. One entry per CDR3 protein, called by TCRdb with MiXCR from the reads. The sample includes a few hundred thousand distinct CDR3 sequences, approximately 15% seen only once; the top ten take over 40%. Source material: CD8+ T cells from PBMCs. All receptors derive from a human donor in good health (CMV status not recorded). Some clones in this sample may be carry-over from other donors' samples. The CDR3 runs from the conserved cysteine through the conserved F or W. D genes are given only for firm matches. Expanded clones get a size class; other rows say once, few or many, or leave the size out.

D gene	V gene	J gene	clone size	CDR3 DNA	CDR3 protein
TRBD1	TRBV29-1	TRBJ1-2	.	TGCAGCGGAATCGGAGGGGGCGTCGGCTACACCTTC	CSGIGGGVGYTF
TRBD1	TRBV2	TRBJ1-5	.	TGTGCCAGCAGCAATACCCGGGACAGGGGTACGGGCAATCAGCCCCAGCATTTT	CASSNTRDRGTGNQPQHF
.	TRBV7-9	TRBJ1-2	many	TGTGCCAGCAGCTCGACCGGCCGTGGCTACACCTTC	CASSSTGRGYTF
.	TRBV7-6	TRBJ1-6	.	TGTGCCAGCAGCCCAGGACAGTTCAGCTCCTATAATTCACCCCTCCACTTT	CASSPGQFSSYNSPLHF
.	TRBV4-1	TRBJ2-7	few	TGCGCCAGCAGCCAGATAGGGTATGAGCAGTACTTC	CASSQIGYEQYF
.	TRBV6-2/TRBV6-3	TRBJ2-7	.	TGTGCCAGCAGTTACAGCCCCGATGAAGGTACTGGCGAGCAGTACTTC	CASSYSPDEGTGEQYF
TRBD1	TRBV10-3	TRBJ2-2	.	TGTGCCATCATGGGACAGGGACTTCGGACCGGGGAGCTGTTTTTT	CAIMGQGLRTGELFF
TRBD1	TRBV7-9	TRBJ2-5	few	TGTGCCAGCAGCCCAAGGGGGACAGGGCGAGAGACCCAGTACTTC	CASSPRGTGRETQYF
.	TRBV11-3	TRBJ2-5	many	TGTGCCAGCAGCTTGAGCGGAGCCGCTCAAGAGACCCAGTACTTC	CASSLSGAAQETQYF
TRBD1	TRBV7-8	TRBJ2-1	many	TGTGCCAGCAGTGGGGACAGGGCAAGAGTCGATGAGCAGTTCTTC	CASSGDRARVDEQFF
TRBD2	TRBV4-3	TRBJ2-1	.	TGCGCCAGCAGCCCCATTATGGCGGGGGTAAACAATGAGCAGTTCTTC	CASSPIMAGVNNEQFF
.	TRBV7-6	TRBJ2-1	many	TGTGCCAGCAGCTTAAATCGACCTGACAATGAGCAGTTCTTC	CASSLNRPDNEQFF
TRBD1	TRBV2	TRBJ2-3	many	TGTGCCAGCAGGCGACAGGGTAGCACAGATACGCAGTATTTT	CASRRQGSTDTQYF
.	TRBV7-8	TRBJ1-4	many	TGTGCCAGCAGCCTCAGACAGGCTACAACTAATGAAAAACTGTTTTTT	CASSLRQATTNEKLFF
.	TRBV27	TRBJ2-1	few	TGTGCCAGCAGTTTAGTGGGACCTGCCTACAATGAGCAGTTCTTC	CASSLVGPAYNEQFF
.	TRBV7-2	TRBJ1-1	many	TGTGCCAGCAGCTTAACAGGCCTGAACACTGAAGCTTTCTTT	CASSLTGLNTEAFF
TRBD1	TRBV6-2/TRBV6-3	TRBJ2-2	many	TGTGCCAGCAGTTACCCTACGGACAGGGTGAACACCGGGGAGCTGTTTTTT	CASSYPTDRVNTGELFF
.	TRBV13	TRBJ2-7	.	TGTGCCAGCAGCTATGGGGCAACTAACGAGCAGTACTTC	CASSYGATNEQYF
.	TRBV7-8	TRBJ1-6	many	TGTGCCAGCAGCTTAGAGGTCTCGGGACCTTTCGACTATAATTCACCCCTCCACTTT	CASSLEVSGPFDYNSPLHF
TRBD1	TRBV29-1	TRBJ1-2	few	TGCAGCGTTGGACAGGGTGAGGGCTACACCTTC	CSVGQGEGYTF
TRBD2	TRBV20-1	TRBJ2-7	.	TGCAGTGCTAGGGGGACTAGCGGGGCCTTCCTCTCCTACGAGCAGTACTTC	CSARGTSGAFLSYEQYF
.	TRBV6-1	TRBJ2-1	few	TGTGCCAGCGCCTTACTGTGGGACAATGAGCAGTTCTTC	CASALLWDNEQFF
TRBD2	TRBV5-1	TRBJ2-1	.	TGCGCCAGCAGCTTGGCGAGCGGGGGGATAGGAAATGAGCAGTTCTTC	CASSLASGGIGNEQFF
.	TRBV29-1	TRBJ1-1	.	TGCAGCGTTGAAGATTTTGGGTCGCGGACTGAAGCTTTCTTT	CSVEDFGSRTEAFF
TRBD1	TRBV6-2/TRBV6-3	TRBJ2-1	.	TGTGCCAGCAGTTACCGACAGGGGATAATTAGTGGTGAGCAGTTCTTC	CASSYRQGIISGEQFF
.	TRBV13	TRBJ2-7	.	TGTGCCAGCAGCTCCGGCTCTCACGAGCAGTACTTC	CASSSGSHEQYF